The 15 T cell receptor beta chains below come from one sample, sequenced in a study of T cells after yellow fever vaccination (dated by TCRdb to about 2019). The library came from 5' RACE. Sequencer: Illumina HiSeq 2500. TCRdb applied fastp at Q25 and MiXCR to the public reads, then kept only in-frame beta chains. Rows are combined by CDR3 protein, so each entry shows the most common genes and DNA. The sample table records approximately 140,000 distinct CDR3 sequences; 7.7% of these occur just once. The top ten hold roughly 0.77% of the sample. Explained via the paper, the treatment or condition label denotes: live attenuated yellow fever vaccine strain. The specimen was CD4+ T cells sorted from PBMCs, collected 5 days after the yellow fever booster vaccination. These TCRs come from a man in his thirties or forties who received the YFV17D yellow fever vaccine.

This clonotype was seen more than once but under ten times. This sequence joins TRBV10-1 and TRBJ2-6, with a possible D match to TRBD1 (6 bases). Trimming took 6 bases from V and 2 from J, leaving 8 bases between them. Germline loops: CDR1 WNHNN, CDR2 SYGVQD (reference sequence). This CDR3 comprises 14 residues. Here the CDR3 DNA reads TGCGCCAGCAGCACAGGGACTGGGGCCAACGTCCTGACTTTC. Protein sequence: CASSTGTGANVLTF.

This clonotype was detected ten times or more. The chain links TRBV3-1 to TRBJ1-6, with unresolved D. The V end lost 3 bases, the J end lost 10 bases, and 19 bases lay between the germline ends. The CDR3 runs 16 residues. Germline V gives CDR1 LGHDT, CDR2 YNNKEL (reference sequence). The CDR3 region has the DNA TGTGCCAGCAGCCAGCCAGGCGGACGTTGGGCCTCACCCCTCCACTTT. It encodes CASSQPGGRWASPLHF. The whole variable domain, remainder taken from reference TRBV3-1 and TRBJ1-6, is DTAVSQTPKYLVTQMGNDKSIKCEQNLGHDTMYWYKQDSKKFLKIMFSYNNKELIINETVPNRFSPKSPDKAHLNLHINSLELGDSAVYFCASSQPGGRWASPLHFGNGTRLTVT.

This clonotype was observed at least ten times. The gene calls are TRBV28 and TRBJ2-7, with D possibly being TRBD1 (6 bases). Germline lookup yields CDR1 MDHEN and CDR2 SYDVKM. The CDR3 length is 12 residues. The V end was cut by 5 bases, the J end by 12 bases, with 17 bases between. The DNA of the CDR3 is TGTGCCAGCAGTACCTGGGGGCAGGGTTGGTACTTC. This gives the protein CASSTWGQGWYF.

The chain combines TRBV5-1 with TRBJ2-6; 7 nucleotides match TRBD2. J gave up 4 bases and V 0 bases, and 1 base lay outside the gene matches. This CDR3 contains 15 residues. Germline CDR1 and CDR2: SGHRS and YFSETQ. The CDR3 spells CASSLAGGGANVLTF. The CDR3 region has the DNA TGCGCCAGCAGCTTGGCCGGGGGGGGGGCCAACGTCCTGACTTTC.

Ten or more counts support this clonotype. V is TRBV18 and J is TRBJ2-4, with D possibly called TRBD1 or TRBD2 (5 bases each). The germline V gene encodes CDR1 KGHSH and CDR2 LQKENI. The CDR3 length is 16 residues. V was shortened by 1 base and J by 0 bases, with 10 bases between the two germline ends. CDR3 protein: CASSPRDLLAKNIQYF. For the CDR3, the DNA is TGTGCCAGCTCACCACGGGACCTTTTAGCCAAAAACATTCAGTACTTC.

This clonotype was picked up many times. The rearrangement uses TRBV20-1 and TRBJ2-1; 9 bases agree with TRBD2. Germline CDR1 reads DFQATT; CDR2 reads SNEGSKA (reference sequence). This CDR3 contains 15 residues. V lost 6 bases to trimming and J lost 5 bases; unmatched junction nucleotides: 11. The CDR3 sequence: CSAPWGGRGHNEQFF. The CDR3 coding sequence is TGCAGTGCCCCCTGGGGCGGGAGGGGTCACAATGAGCAGTTCTTC.

This clonotype was counted ten times or more. The chain has TRBV10-3 and TRBJ1-1; maybe TRBD1 (6 bases). Per germline, CDR1 ENHRY and CDR2 SYGVKD. The CDR3 covers 15 residues. Trimming cost V 1 base and J 8 bases, with 17 bases left between them. The CDR3 protein is CAISEFVGSTGEAFF. CDR3 in DNA: TGTGCCATCAGTGAGTTCGTGGGGAGTACAGGGGAAGCTTTCTTT.

This clonotype was found many times. The chain carries TRBV7-9 and TRBJ2-7; 9 nucleotides align to TRBD1. The CDR3 sequence is 17 residues long. The V segment lost 0 bases and the J segment 2 bases; nucleotides outside the gene matches: 8. Germline V gene lookup returns CDR1 SEHNR and CDR2 FQNEAQ (reference sequence). CDR3 nucleotides: TGTGCCAGCAGCTTAGCCCTTGGGGGACAGGGAACCTACGAGCAGTACTTC. As protein: CASSLALGGQGTYEQYF. The entire variable domain, with the rest obtained from reference TRBV7-9 and TRBJ2-7, is as follows: DTGVSQNPRHKITKRGQNVTFRCDPISEHNRLYWYRQTLGQGPEFLTYFQNEAQLEKSRLLSDRFSAERPKGSFSTLEIQRTEQGDSAMYLCASSLALGGQGTYEQYFGPGTRLTVT.

This clonotype has a handful of counts. The V gene is TRBV19, the J gene TRBJ2-2; 12 nucleotides align to TRBD1. The CDR3 covers 16 residues. After removal of 5 bases from V and 7 bases from J, the junction contained 8 bases not matched to a gene. The V gene's germline CDR1 is LNHDA and CDR2 SQIVND (reference sequence). The DNA for the CDR3 is TGTGCCAGTAGTTCGGAGGGACAGGGGGCAATCGGGGAGCTGTTTTTT. This translates into CASSSEGQGAIGELFF.

This rearrangement joins TRBV12-5 to TRBJ2-7; no definite D call. The CDR3 loop spans 14 amino acids. The V gene's germline CDR1 is LGHNT and CDR2 FRNRAP. V was clipped by 7 bases and J by 3 bases, with 16 bases between them. For the CDR3, the DNA is TGTGCTAGTGCTCTCGATGACCCCCTCTACGAGCAGTACTTC. Protein sequence: CASALDDPLYEQYF. Together with reference TRBV12-5 and TRBJ2-7, the CDR3 gives the full variable domain: DARVTQTPRHKVTEMGQEVTMRCQPILGHNTVFWYRQTMMQGLELLAYFRNRAPLDDSGMPKDRFSAEMPDATLATLKIQPSEPRDSAVYFCASALDDPLYEQYFGPGTRLTVT.

Points on this clonotype: The junction differs from germline at one of its ends, possibly a read error. The J gene is TRBJ2-1, the V gene TRBV3-1; D possibly uses TRBD1 or TRBD2 (6 bases each). Germline CDR1 and CDR2: LGHDT and YNNKEL (reference sequence). The CDR3 is 19 residues long. CDR3 sequence (DNA): TGTACCAGCAGTTCCTTGGGGGCGGGATGGTCGAACTCCTACAATGAGCAGTTCTTC. Protein: CTSSSLGAGWSNSYNEQFF.

In its sample, this clonotype was seen a few times. The chain carries TRBV30 and TRBJ2-7; 9 nucleotides agree with TRBD2. CDR3 length: 14 residues. Looked up from germline, CDR1 is GTSNPN and CDR2 is SVGIG (reference sequence). The J segment lost 6 bases and the V segment lost 4 bases, leaving 10 bases of the junction unmatched. DNA of the CDR3: TGTGCCTGGACCTCGGAGGCGGGAGGGCGCGAGCAGTACTTC. Residues: CAWTSEAGGREQYF. Looking up the rest from reference TRBV30 and TRBJ2-7 gives the full variable domain: SQTIHQWPATLVQPVGSPLSLECTVEGTSNPNLYWYRQAAGRGLQLLFYSVGIGQISSEVPQNLSASRPQDRQFILSSKKLLLSDSGFYLCAWTSEAGGREQYFGPGTRLTVT.

This clonotype was picked up a small number of times. The rearrangement joins TRBV19 to TRBJ1-2; no clear D. This CDR3 contains 13 residues. Trimming took off 9 bases at V and 5 bases at J, with 16 bases between the two ends. Germline assignment: CDR1 LNHDA and CDR2 SQIVND (reference sequence). CDR3 nucleotides: TGTGCCAGGGCGATCTCCGAGCCTTATGGCTACACCTTC. Translated: CARAISEPYGYTF. The variable domain in full, with the rest retrieved from reference TRBV19 and TRBJ1-2, is DGGITQSPKYLFRKEGQNVTLSCEQNLNHDAMYWYRQDPGQGLRLIYYSQIVNDFQKGDIAEGYSVSREKKESFPLTVTSAQKNPTAFYLCARAISEPYGYTFGSGTRLTVV.

The table lists this clonotype with many counts. The V and J genes are TRBV5-1 and TRBJ1-1; no definite D call. The CDR3 consists of 15 residues. CDR1 and CDR2 from the germline V gene are SGHRS and YFSETQ. V was cut by 0 bases and J by 0 bases, with 9 bases left in between. The DNA for the CDR3 is TGCGCCAGCAGCTTGGCCCCAGGCATGAACACTGAAGCTTTCTTT. Translating it yields CASSLAPGMNTEAFF. The full variable domain, in which reference TRBV5-1 and TRBJ1-1 provide the parts outside the CDR3, is KAGVTQTPRYLIKTRGQQVTLSCSPISGHRSVSWYQQTPGQGLQFLFEYFSETQRNKGNFPGRFSGRQFSNSRSEMNVSTLELGDSALYLCASSLAPGMNTEAFFGQGTRLTVV.

The sample holds many counts of this clonotype. The gene calls are TRBV20-1 and TRBJ2-7; 9 positions match TRBD2. Losses at the gene ends were 5 bases for V and 5 bases for J; bases not matched to a gene: 7. The CDR3 is 13 amino acids. The V gene's germline CDR1 is DFQATT and CDR2 SNEGSKA (reference sequence). This CDR3 reads CSASGLASDEQYF. CDR3 bases: TGCAGTGCTTCGGGACTAGCTTCCGACGAGCAGTACTTC.